A few counts support the clone carrying this TCR beta chain. Its antigen is unknown. The sample belongs to a study of regulatory T cells in long-lasting Graves disease. Building of the TCR beta libraries involved iRepertoire HTBI primers and Arm-PCR of CDR3 regions. TCRdb itself ran the multiplex PCR reads through MiXCR, one entry per CDR3 protein. Here the sample spans fewer than 400,000 distinct CDR3 sequences, about 20% being singletons. The study's findings and limits: Persistent cases favored TRBV28, TRBJ1-2 and TRBJ2-5.

Regarding time point: persistent/refractory GD, antithyroid drugs over 5 years with positive TRAb. RNA isolated from PBMCs was used to make the TCR library. Each of the patients was recruited from an endocrinology department situated in Xi'an, China. Germline assignment: CDR1 MGHRA and CDR2 YSYEKL. V was pared by 2 bases and J by 10 bases, with 7 bases of the junction left unmatched. The CDR3 is made up of 15 amino acids. The chain has TRBV4-1 and TRBJ1-6; 8 nucleotides match TRBD1. This receptor was obtained from a female donor with Graves disease. Sequences were derived from peripheral blood mononuclear cells (PBMCs), sampled when the disease was refractory, from a patient treated with antithyroid drugs. CDR3 amino acids: CASSQTDRGSSPLHF. In DNA, the CDR3 is TGCGCCAGCAGCCAAACTGACAGGGGCTCATCACCCCTCCACTTT.